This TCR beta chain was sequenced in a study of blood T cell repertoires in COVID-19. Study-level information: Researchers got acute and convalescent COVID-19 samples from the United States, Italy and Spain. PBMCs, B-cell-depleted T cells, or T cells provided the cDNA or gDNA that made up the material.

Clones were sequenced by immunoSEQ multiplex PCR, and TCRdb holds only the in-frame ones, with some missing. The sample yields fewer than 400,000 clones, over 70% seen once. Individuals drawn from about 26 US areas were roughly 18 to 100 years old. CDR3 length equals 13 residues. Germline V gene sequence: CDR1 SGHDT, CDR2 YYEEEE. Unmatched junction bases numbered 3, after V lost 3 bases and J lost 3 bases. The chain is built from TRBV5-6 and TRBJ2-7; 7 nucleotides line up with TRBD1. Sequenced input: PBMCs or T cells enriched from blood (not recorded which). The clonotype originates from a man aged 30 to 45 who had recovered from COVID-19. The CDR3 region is CASSSGTVYEQYF. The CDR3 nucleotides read TGTGCCAGCAGCTCCGGGACAGTCTACGAGCAGTACTTC.